This T cell receptor (beta chain) was sequenced in a study of T cell responses to AZD1222 COVID-19 vaccine. Germline V CDR1 and CDR2: LGHNA, YNFKEQ. The CDR3 runs 14 residues. V gave up 0 bases and J gave up 1 base, with 6 bases separating them. Libraries were prepared by immunoSEQ multiplex PCR; TCRdb keeps only in-frame clonotypes and omits some of them. Of some 150,000 clones in the sample, 70% to 90% were seen once. This sample comprised peripheral blood, obtained 28 days after the second dose of the MenACWY control vaccine. The genes are TRBV4-2 and TRBJ1-2; D is unresolved. The clonotype comes from an adult who received the MenACWY meningococcal vaccine as a control. CDR3 loop: CASSQDPINYGYTF. CDR3 sequence (DNA): TGTGCCAGCAGCCAAGATCCCATTAACTATGGCTACACCTTC.